A single sample gave rise to the 17 T cell receptor beta chains below, sequenced in a study of beta chain features in type 1 diabetes. The investigators reverse transcribed all of the isolated RNA, so they sequenced expressed TCRB transcripts. Sequencing was performed with immunoSEQ multiplex PCR; in TCRdb, only in-frame clones are kept and a portion is missing. The sample yields roughly 500,000 clones, approximately 28% seen once. The sequenced material came from naive CD4+ T cells from blood. These receptors all stem from a man between 18 and 29 years old in good health.

The chain is built from TRBV7-9 and TRBJ2-1; 14 nucleotides align to TRBD2. Per the germline V gene, CDR1 is SEHNR and CDR2 is FQNEAQ (reference sequence). V lost 5 bases to trimming and J lost 7 bases; unmatched junction nucleotides: 13. CDR3 length: 18 residues. CDR3 DNA sequence: TGTGCCAGCAGCCCGACTAGCGGGAGGGCCGTCCGTGGGAATGAGCAGTTCTTC. Translation: CASSPTSGRAVRGNEQFF.

The sample holds a few counts of this clone. The chain is built from TRBV30 and TRBJ2-6; 10 nucleotides line up with TRBD2. Trimming took 3 bases from V and 0 from J; bases not matched to a gene: 8. This CDR3 is 18 amino acids long. Germline V gene sequence: CDR1 GTSNPN, CDR2 SVGIG (reference sequence). The CDR3 sequence: CAWSATLAGVSGANVLTF. For the CDR3, the DNA is TGTGCCTGGAGCGCTACTCTAGCGGGGGTCTCTGGGGCCAACGTCCTGACTTTC.

V gene TRBV4-2 combines with J gene TRBJ2-3; D is undetermined. V was trimmed by 3 bases and J by 0 bases, leaving 10 bases between them. CDR1 and CDR2 from the germline V gene are LGHNA and YNFKEQ. The CDR3 is 15 residues long. CDR3 sequence (DNA): TGTGCCAGCAGCCACCCCCCCGAGAGCACAGATACGCAGTATTTT. Protein: CASSHPPESTDTQYF.

This clone showed up just a few times. This chain connects TRBV29-1 to TRBJ2-7; TRBD2 matches 12 bases. Germline V CDR1 and CDR2: SQVTM, ANQGSEA. The CDR3 is 15 residues long. V lost 6 bases, J lost 2 bases, and 8 bases stayed unmatched. The CDR3 loop reads CSVKAGLAGTYEQYF. Written as DNA, the CDR3 is TGCAGCGTGAAGGCCGGACTAGCGGGAACCTACGAGCAGTACTTC.

This chain links TRBV7-8 with TRBJ2-3, with 13 bases fitting TRBD2. Germline CDR1 SGHVS, CDR2 FQNEAQ. J lost 0 bases, V lost 4 bases, and 4 bases had no gene match. The length of the CDR3 is 17 residues. The CDR3 coding sequence is TGTGCCAGCAGCTCCGGACTAGCGGGAGCTAGCACAGATACGCAGTATTTT. Translation gives CASSSGLAGASTDTQYF.

This clone was seen only a few times. The rearrangement uses TRBV9 and TRBJ2-1; TRBD2 agrees at 8 bases. The V gene end was trimmed by 4 bases and the J gene end by 0 bases; junction bases not matched to a gene: 6. The germline CDR1 and CDR2 sequences are SGDLS and YYNGEE. The CDR3 runs 16 residues. CDR3 sequence: CASSSSGGSSYNEQFF. The CDR3 nucleotides read TGTGCCAGCAGCTCGAGCGGGGGAAGCTCCTACAATGAGCAGTTCTTC.

Only a few counts were recorded for this clone. The chain combines TRBV20-1 with TRBJ2-4; D unclear. CDR3 size: 10 residues. Trimming took 3 bases from V and 5 from J, leaving 2 bases between them. Per germline, CDR1 DFQATT and CDR2 SNEGSKA (reference sequence). CDR3 coding DNA: TGCAGTGCTAGGGAAAACATTCAGTACTTC. Protein: CSARENIQYF.

This sequence joins TRBV9 and TRBJ2-1; D possibly corresponds to TRBD2 (5 bases). The CDR3 has 15 residues. The V end was cut by 0 bases, the J end by 3 bases, with 10 bases between. Germline loops: CDR1 SGDLS, CDR2 YYNGEE. Written as DNA, the CDR3 is TGTGCCAGCAGCGTAGCAGCGGTTGACTACAATGAGCAGTTCTTC. Translated: CASSVAAVDYNEQFF.

The chain links TRBV30 to TRBJ1-2; no clear D. V dropped 7 bases and J dropped 3 bases, with 15 bases sitting between them. Germline lookup yields CDR1 GTSNPN and CDR2 SVGIG (reference sequence). CDR3 length: 13 residues. As DNA, the CDR3 is TGTGCCTCTGGGCCAGGCCCGGACTATGGCTACACCTTC. It yields the protein CASGPGPDYGYTF.

Notes on this clone: The same CDR3 arises from other DNA sequences in this sample as well. This chain links TRBV7-3 with TRBJ1-1; no firm D call. Trimming left V 5 bases short and J 0 bases short, with 7 bases between. Per the germline V gene, CDR1 is SGHTA and CDR2 is FQGTGA. The CDR3 is 13 residues long. CDR3 protein: CASSPSLNTEAFF. CDR3 nucleotide sequence: TGTGCCAGCAGCCCAAGCCTGAACACTGAAGCTTTCTTT.

This clone was detected only a few times. This sequence joins TRBV4-1 and TRBJ2-7; a possible D gene is TRBD2 (6 bases). The CDR3 has 14 residues. The V and J ends lost 4 bases and 7 bases respectively, with 17 bases between them. The germline CDR1 and CDR2 sequences are MGHRA and YSYEKL. In nucleotides, the CDR3 is TGCGCCAGCAGCCTCTTAGGGCAGGGAGGTGAGCAGTACTTC. Its translation: CASSLLGQGGEQYF.

As DNA, the CDR3 is TGCAGCGTTCGGACTCCGCGAGAGACCCAGTACTTC. Its protein product is CSVRTPRETQYF. The chain carries TRBV29-1 and TRBJ2-5, with TRBD2 as a possible D gene (5 bases). The CDR3 runs to 12 residues. CDR1 and CDR2 (germline): SQVTM, ANQGSEA. V was clipped by 5 bases and J by 4 bases, with 11 bases between them.

The chain employs TRBV7-2 and TRBJ2-3, with TRBD2 identical over 15 bases. With 5 bases clipped from V and 6 bases from J, the junction kept 9 bases outside the gene matches. The CDR3 totals 17 residues. Germline V gives CDR1 SGHTA, CDR2 FQGNSA. The CDR3 DNA sequence: TGTGCCAGCAGCAATGGACTAGCGGGAGGGCCTGTGGATACGCAGTATTTT. The encoded protein is CASSNGLAGGPVDTQYF.

This clone was seen a few times. The rearrangement uses TRBV30 and TRBJ2-3; D gene uncertain. There are 11 residues in the CDR3. From germline, CDR1 is GTSNPN and CDR2 SVGIG (reference sequence). CDR3 in amino acids: CGTSGADTQYF. DNA for the CDR3: TGTGGAACCAGTGGCGCAGATACGCAGTATTTT.

The rearrangement uses TRBV29-1 and TRBJ2-7, with TRBD2 matching 12 bases. With 7 bases clipped from V and 3 bases from J, the junction kept 10 bases outside the gene matches. This CDR3 has 15 amino acids. Germline V gene data show CDR1 as SQVTM and CDR2 as ANQGSEA. The CDR3 sequence: CSARLAGGLLYEQYF. The CDR3 region has the DNA TGCAGCGCGCGGCTAGCGGGAGGGCTTCTCTACGAGCAGTACTTC.

Only a few counts were recorded for this clone. The V call is TRBV5-1, the J call TRBJ2-5, with TRBD2 identical over 7 bases. Unmatched junction bases numbered 9, after V lost 2 bases and J lost 2 bases. The CDR3 sequence is 16 residues long. Germline CDR1 and CDR2: SGHRS and YFSETQ. CDR3 loop: CASSLFGSREQETQYF. In DNA form, the CDR3 reads TGCGCCAGCAGCTTATTCGGGTCGCGGGAGCAAGAGACCCAGTACTTC.

The genes are TRBV7-2 and TRBJ2-1; 8 positions match TRBD2. Germline trimming cut 1 base from V and 8 bases from J; bases unmatched to any gene: 7. CDR1 and CDR2 from the germline V gene are SGHTA and FQGNSA. The CDR3 length is 15 residues. For the CDR3, the DNA is TGTGCCAGCAGCTTAGGGGGCGGGAGGCACGATGAGCAGTTCTTC. Its protein product is CASSLGGGRHDEQFF.